This TCR beta chain was identified during a study of blood T cell repertoires in COVID-19. Study-wide background: Donors in the United States, Italy and Spain gave samples during acute or convalescent COVID-19. Nucleic acid was either cDNA or gDNA, and it came from T cells, B-cell-depleted T cells, or PBMCs.

This clone has just one count. Per the study methods: Reference gene primers were amplified, and this amplification served to estimate nucleated cell counts. Only in-frame clones appear in the TCRdb table, and some are missing; sequencing was by immunoSEQ multiplex PCR. The V and J calls and clone size are taken from that table; D and trimming were inferred from the DNA. The table includes 200,000 to 250,000 clones, roughly 85% detected once. Between the trimmed V and J ends, which lost 6 bases and 2 bases, there was a span of 11 bases. CDR1 and CDR2 from the germline V gene are SGHNT and YENEEA. The CDR3 has 14 amino acids.

The chain joins TRBV11-3 to TRBJ1-3; TRBD1 is a possible D gene (5 bases). This receptor was obtained from a woman aged 80 or older with acute or convalescent COVID-19. The source material was peripheral blood. CDR3 DNA sequence: TGTGCCAGCAGACCCCAGGGTCCTGGAAACACCATATATTTT. This codes for CASRPQGPGNTIYF.